This T cell receptor (beta chain) was sequenced for a study of T cells after yellow fever vaccination. Study summary: Those fractions that held only low numbers of cells were prepared using the SMART-Seq v4 Ultra Low Input RNA kit. Findings and caveats of the study: Booster sampling recovered most clones from primary vaccination (nearly 98% CD4, approximately 90% CD8). The secondary response showed a weaker magnitude and a faster peak, day 5 versus 15. Just a small share of clonotypes turned up in the CD4 compartment as well as the CD8 compartment.

A few counts support this clonotype. Its cognate antigen is unknown. TCRdb redid the calling of the 5' RACE reads with MiXCR, one entry per CDR3 protein. The table lists approximately 550,000 distinct CDR3 sequences, 13% of them singletons. CDR3 length: 14 amino acids. V lost 0 bases and J lost 4, with 10 bases in between. Germline V CDR1 and CDR2: SGHNT, YYREEE (reference sequence). The material sequenced was PBMCs, taken on the day of the yellow fever booster vaccination. V gene TRBV5-4 combines with J gene TRBJ1-2, with D unclear. The receptor's source is a man younger than 40 who received the YFV17D yellow fever vaccine. Here the CDR3 DNA reads TGTGCCAGCAGCTTGGGCGCACAGTCCTATGGCTACACCTTC. Its translation: CASSLGAQSYGYTF.